Listed here are 15 T cell receptor beta chains from one sample, sequenced in a study of blood T cell repertoires in COVID-19. TCRdb's table, derived via immunoSEQ multiplex PCR, lists solely in-frame clones and lacks some. The sample carries 200,000 to 300,000 clones, approximately 86% recorded once. Input material: peripheral blood. The origin of the receptors is a man in his forties who had recovered from COVID-19.

This sequence joins TRBV19 and TRBJ1-1; a possible D gene is TRBD1 (6 bases). V shed 6 bases and J shed 4 bases, with 15 bases lying between them. The CDR3 is 14 amino acids. Germline V gene lookup returns CDR1 LNHDA and CDR2 SQIVND (reference sequence). The CDR3 DNA reads TGTGCCAGTAGCTTACAGGGCGCAGGCACTGAAGCTTTCTTT. Translation: CASSLQGAGTEAFF.

The chain joins TRBV29-1 to TRBJ2-3, with TRBD1 matching 12 bases. Trimming took 6 bases from V and 7 from J; bases not matched to a gene: 11. The CDR3 is 15 residues long. Germline CDR1 and CDR2: SQVTM and ANQGSEA. CDR3 DNA sequence: TGCAGCGTGAGACCTGGGACAGGGGGCAGATATACGCAGTATTTT. Translated: CSVRPGTGGRYTQYF.

V is TRBV7-8 and J is TRBJ2-1, with 9 bases aligning to TRBD2. The CDR3 contains 17 residues. Germline loops: CDR1 SGHVS, CDR2 FQNEAQ. With V trimmed by 4 bases and J by 7 bases, 14 bases remained unmatched. CDR3 residues: CASSSPLGTSLRNEQFF. As DNA, the CDR3 is TGTGCCAGCAGCTCGCCGCTGGGGACTAGCTTAAGAAATGAGCAGTTCTTC.

The CDR3 bases are TGCGCCAGCAGCTCGGAGAGCGGGGACTCCTACGAGCAGTACTTC. Encoded protein: CASSSESGDSYEQYF. The chain employs TRBV5-1 and TRBJ2-7; 7 bases align to TRBD2. Unmatched junction bases numbered 6, after V lost 3 bases and J lost 0 bases. Germline assignment: CDR1 SGHRS and CDR2 YFSETQ. The CDR3 runs to 15 residues. Complete variable domain (other parts from reference TRBV5-1 and TRBJ2-7): KAGVTQTPRYLIKTRGQQVTLSCSPISGHRSVSWYQQTPGQGLQFLFEYFSETQRNKGNFPGRFSGRQFSNSRSEMNVSTLELGDSALYLCASSSESGDSYEQYFGPGTRLTVT.

Comment on this clone: Other nucleotide sequences from this sample produce the same CDR3. This rearrangement joins TRBV28 to TRBJ1-5; 9 nucleotides align to TRBD1. Germline V gene lookup returns CDR1 MDHEN and CDR2 SYDVKM. The V and J ends lost 5 bases and 4 bases, in that order; junction bases with no gene match: 0. The CDR3 is 13 residues long. The CDR3: CASSDRGNQPQHF. DNA of the CDR3: TGTGCCAGCAGTGACAGGGGGAATCAGCCCCAGCATTTT.

This clone was detected only a few times. The chain couples TRBV6-2 or TRBV6-3 to TRBJ2-2; 9 bases fit TRBD2. V shed 2 bases and J 5 bases; nucleotides not matched to a gene: 0. This CDR3 has 14 residues. CDR1 MNHEY and CDR2 SVGEGT come from the germline V gene. Here the CDR3 reads CASSYLAGTGELFF. In nucleotides, the CDR3 is TGTGCCAGCAGTTACCTAGCGGGGACCGGGGAGCTGTTTTTT.

This chain connects TRBV6-2 or TRBV6-3 to TRBJ1-1; D might be TRBD1 (6 bases). The germline V and J ends were trimmed by 5 bases and 0 bases, with 7 bases remaining between them. Germline CDR1 is MNHEY and CDR2 is SVGEGT. The CDR3 covers 13 residues. The DNA for the CDR3 is TGTGCCAGCAGTAGACAGGTGAACACTGAAGCTTTCTTT. The encoded protein is CASSRQVNTEAFF.

This chain connects TRBV6-5 to TRBJ2-4, with 7 bases lining up with TRBD1. The CDR3 has 14 residues. V shed 6 bases and J 0 bases; nucleotides not matched to a gene: 2. Germline V gene sequence: CDR1 MNHEY, CDR2 SVGAGI. The CDR3 region is CASSQGVAKNIQYF. The CDR3 region has the DNA TGTGCCAGCAGCCAGGGGGTAGCCAAAAACATTCAGTACTTC.

J is TRBJ2-5 and V is TRBV2; no clear D. The CDR3 runs to 14 residues. Germline V gene sequence: CDR1 SNHLY, CDR2 FYNNEI. Trimming stripped 4 bases from V and 2 bases from J, with 11 bases between. CDR3 nucleotide sequence: TGTGCCAGCAGTGTGGGCGTGATACAAGAGACCCAGTACTTC. It encodes CASSVGVIQETQYF.

This rearrangement joins TRBV3-1 (or the pseudogene TRBV3-2) to TRBJ2-1; 11 positions match TRBD2. This CDR3 is 17 amino acids long. After removal of 1 base from V and 4 bases from J, the junction contained 6 bases not matched to a gene. The germline V gene encodes CDR1 LGHDT and CDR2 YNNKEL (reference sequence). CDR3 coding DNA: TGTGCCAGCAGCCAAGTACAGGGACTAGCGGCGTACAATGAGCAGTTCTTC. Translated, it gives CASSQVQGLAAYNEQFF.

There are a few counts of this clone. The chain is built from TRBV6-1 and TRBJ1-2; perhaps TRBD1 as D (5 bases). The CDR3 sequence is 14 residues long. Germline lookup yields CDR1 MNHNS and CDR2 SASEGT. Trimming left V 1 base short and J 3 bases short, with 9 bases between. CDR3 sequence reads: CASSEVGGYYGYTF. DNA of the CDR3: TGTGCCAGCAGTGAAGTGGGGGGATACTATGGCTACACCTTC.

CDR3 coding DNA: TGCGCCAGCAGTGATTGGGGCAACTATGGCTACACCTTC. The encoded protein is CASSDWGNYGYTF. The chain uses TRBV10-2 and TRBJ1-2; D is possibly TRBD1 (5 bases). The germline CDR1 and CDR2 sequences are WSHSY and SAAADI. Deletions cut 3 bases from V and 2 bases from J, with 7 bases between. This CDR3 has 13 residues.

CDR3 protein: CASSPSPGKGYTF. The CDR3 nucleotides are TGTGCCAGCTCACCATCCCCAGGAAAAGGCTACACCTTC. The chain combines TRBV18 with TRBJ1-2; D remains ambiguous. Germline V gene data show CDR1 as KGHSH and CDR2 as LQKENI. The V end was cut by 2 bases, the J end by 8 bases, with 12 bases between. The CDR3 is made up of 13 amino acids. Full variable domain (missing parts from reference TRBV18 and TRBJ1-2): NAGVMQNPRHLVRRRGQEARLRCSPMKGHSHVYWYRQLPEEGLKFMVYLQKENIIDESGMPKERFSAEFPKEGPSILRIQQVVRGDSAAYFCASSPSPGKGYTFGSGTRLTVV.

The CDR3 here is CASSPLDRDTEAFF. CDR3 coding DNA: TGTGCCAGCTCACCACTGGACAGAGACACTGAAGCTTTCTTT. J is TRBJ1-1 and V is TRBV18, with D maybe TRBD1 (6 bases). The CDR3 runs to 14 residues. From germline, CDR1 is KGHSH and CDR2 LQKENI. V was pared by 1 base and J by 3 bases, with 9 bases between.

The chain carries TRBV12-3 or TRBV12-4 and TRBJ1-3; possibly TRBD1 for D (5 bases). The CDR3 is 13 amino acids. The V end lost 7 bases, the J end lost 3 bases, and 10 bases lay between the germline ends. The CDR3: CASTGTGGNTIYF. CDR3 in DNA: TGTGCCAGCACGGGGACTGGTGGAAACACCATATATTTT.